This entry lists 27 T cell receptor beta chains sequenced from one sample in a study of T cell responses to AZD1222 COVID-19 vaccine. The repertoire was sequenced with immunoSEQ multiplex PCR; TCRdb's copy has only in-frame clones and lacks some. The data show 120,000 or so clones, with 88% seen just once and about 6% held by the top ten. Material: peripheral blood, obtained on day 0 of AZD1222 vaccination. The receptor set was obtained from an adult in good health.

This clone was recorded once. The rearrangement uses TRBV9 and TRBJ1-6; 9 nucleotides match TRBD1. Per germline, CDR1 SGDLS and CDR2 YYNGEE. This CDR3 region has 15 residues. After removal of 4 bases from V and 8 bases from J, the junction contained 7 bases not matched to a gene. CDR3 sequence: CASSPGQGKDSPLHF. In DNA form, the CDR3 reads TGTGCCAGCAGCCCGGGACAGGGAAAGGATTCACCCCTCCACTTT.

This rearrangement joins TRBV2 to TRBJ1-5; 8 nucleotides align to TRBD1. Germline CDR1 reads SNHLY; CDR2 reads FYNNEI. The CDR3 runs to 14 residues. J lost 6 bases, V lost 8 bases, and 9 bases had no gene match. The CDR3 DNA sequence: TGTGCCAGCGAGCAGACAGGGGTCCGTCAGCCCCAGCATTTT. Translated: CASEQTGVRQPQHF.

This sequence joins TRBV6-2 or TRBV6-3 and TRBJ1-5; no reliable D call. This CDR3 comprises 14 residues. In germline, CDR1 is MNHEY, CDR2 SVGEGT. The V end was cut by 3 bases, the J end by 5 bases, with 11 bases between. The CDR3 protein is CASSYSNGDQPQHF. As DNA, the CDR3 is TGTGCCAGCAGTTATTCTAACGGGGATCAGCCCCAGCATTTT.

The V gene is TRBV6-6, the J gene TRBJ1-2; D might be TRBD1 (5 bases). This CDR3 comprises 14 residues. In germline, CDR1 is MNHNY, CDR2 SVGAGI (reference sequence). Trimming pared 0 bases from V and 3 bases from J, leaving 8 bases between. The chain's CDR3 is CASSYSTGDYGYTF. The CDR3 DNA follows: TGTGCCAGCAGTTACTCGACGGGGGACTATGGCTACACCTTC.

With regard to this clone: Mismatch with germline at one junction end may stem from a read error. The rearrangement joins TRBV11-2 to TRBJ2-7; 12 bases agree with TRBD2. Germline V gives CDR1 SGHAT, CDR2 FQNNGV. The CDR3 length is 17 residues. CDR3 amino acids: CASSLDYRTSGAYEQYF. CDR3 coding DNA: TGTGCCAGCAGCCTAGATTATAGGACTAGCGGGGCCTACGAGCAGTACTTC.

In DNA, the CDR3 is TGTGCCAGCAGTTCGACAGGGGTGATCTATGGCTACACCTTC. Translation gives CASSSTGVIYGYTF. The V and J genes are TRBV6-5 and TRBJ1-2; 8 nucleotides align to TRBD1. V was pared by 4 bases and J by 4 bases, with 5 bases of the junction left unmatched. The CDR3 is 14 amino acids. CDR1 MNHEY and CDR2 SVGAGI come from the germline V gene.

The V gene is TRBV7-2, the J gene TRBJ1-3; tentative D call: TRBD1 (5 bases). V was clipped by 8 bases and J by 0 bases, with 11 bases between them. This CDR3 is 14 amino acids long. Germline V lookup: CDR1 SGHTA, CDR2 FQGNSA. The CDR3 protein is CASGPGGSGNTIYF. In DNA form, the CDR3 reads TGTGCCAGCGGTCCGGGGGGCTCTGGAAACACCATATATTTT.

The V and J genes are TRBV2 and TRBJ2-7; 7 bases map to TRBD1. V shed 7 bases, J shed 0 bases, and the junction held 12 bases outside the gene matches. The CDR3 has 16 amino acids. The V gene's germline CDR1 is SNHLY and CDR2 FYNNEI. The CDR3 region is CASTLGSGQSSYEQYF. The CDR3 DNA sequence: TGTGCCAGCACTCTTGGGTCGGGACAGTCCTCCTACGAGCAGTACTTC.

V gene TRBV6-5 combines with J gene TRBJ2-7; 10 nucleotides agree with TRBD2. CDR3 length equals 15 residues. Germline lookup yields CDR1 MNHEY and CDR2 SVGAGI. The trim removed 10 bases at V and 5 bases at J, leaving 14 bases unmatched. The CDR3: CAIPRPSGSMDEQYF. Here the CDR3 DNA reads TGTGCCATCCCCAGGCCTAGCGGGAGTATGGACGAGCAGTACTTC.

The chain is built from TRBV30 and TRBJ1-2, with D maybe TRBD1 (5 bases). There are 12 residues in the CDR3. In germline, CDR1 is GTSNPN, CDR2 SVGIG (reference sequence). V was pared by 5 bases and J by 4 bases, with 11 bases between. The CDR3 DNA follows: TGTGCCTGGGACCGGGACTTCTATGGCTACACCTTC. It codes for CAWDRDFYGYTF.

This clone was recorded once. CDR3 region: CASSIFDSNQPQHF. The CDR3 region has the DNA TGTGCCAGTAGTATTTTTGATAGCAATCAGCCCCAGCATTTT. V usage is TRBV19 and J usage is TRBJ1-5, with no clear D. The V gene's germline CDR1 is LNHDA and CDR2 SQIVND (reference sequence). V lost 3 bases and J 0 bases, leaving 6 bases between the germline ends. The CDR3 length is 14 residues. The full variable domain, rest sourced from reference TRBV19 and TRBJ1-5, is DGGITQSPKYLFRKEGQNVTLSCEQNLNHDAMYWYRQDPGQGLRLIYYSQIVNDFQKGDIAEGYSVSREKKESFPLTVTSAQKNPTAFYLCASSIFDSNQPQHFGDGTRLSIL.

The rearrangement uses TRBV6-5 and TRBJ1-1, with D perhaps matching TRBD1 (5 bases). The CDR3 covers 15 residues. V gave up 2 bases and J gave up 5 bases, with 15 bases separating them. The germline gives CDR1 MNHEY, CDR2 SVGAGI. The CDR3 here is CASSYRAGGETEAFF. CDR3 coding DNA: TGTGCCAGCAGTTACCGGGCGGGGGGAGAAACTGAAGCTTTCTTT.

A single count supports this clone. The V gene is TRBV11-3, the J gene TRBJ2-1, with TRBD2 identical over 8 bases. CDR1 SGHNT and CDR2 YENEEA come from the germline V gene. CDR3 length: 16 amino acids. Losses at the gene ends were 4 bases for V and 6 bases for J; bases not matched to a gene: 11. CDR3 region: CASSSWGAGGSNEQFF. CDR3 nucleotide sequence: TGTGCCAGCAGCTCCTGGGGGGCGGGAGGATCCAATGAGCAGTTCTTC.

This chain uses TRBV24-1 with TRBJ2-1, with 9 bases that match TRBD2. From germline, CDR1 is KGHDR and CDR2 SFDVKD. The trim removed 3 bases at V and 5 bases at J, leaving 10 bases unmatched. The CDR3 extends over 17 amino acids. CDR3 in DNA: TGTGCCACCAGTGATATTCCTAGCGGGGTGTCGGACAATGAGCAGTTCTTC. Protein sequence: CATSDIPSGVSDNEQFF.

This CDR3 is CASSPGGVEEKLFF. The CDR3 nucleotides read TGTGCCAGCAGCCCGGGGGGGGTGGAGGAAAAACTGTTTTTT. The chain is built from TRBV6-5 and TRBJ1-4, with D possibly TRBD1 on 5 matching bases. Germline lookup yields CDR1 MNHEY and CDR2 SVGAGI. V gave up 6 bases and J gave up 8 bases, with 16 bases separating them. The CDR3 spans 14 residues.

V usage is TRBV5-1 and J usage is TRBJ2-5; D may be TRBD1 (6 bases). V was trimmed by 9 bases and J by 0 bases, leaving 9 bases between them. Germline CDR1 is SGHRS and CDR2 is YFSETQ. The CDR3 sequence is 12 residues long. The CDR3 protein is CANGQNQETQYF. CDR3 sequence (DNA): TGCGCCAACGGACAGAACCAAGAGACCCAGTACTTC. The full variable domain, its missing parts supplied by reference TRBV5-1 and TRBJ2-5, is KAGVTQTPRYLIKTRGQQVTLSCSPISGHRSVSWYQQTPGQGLQFLFEYFSETQRNKGNFPGRFSGRQFSNSRSEMNVSTLELGDSALYLCANGQNQETQYFGPGTRLLVL.

This clone appeared a single time. The rearrangement uses TRBV6-5 and TRBJ1-4; a weak D match, TRBD1 (6 bases). Trimming took off 7 bases at V and 7 bases at J, with 13 bases between the two ends. The length of the CDR3 is 13 residues. The germline CDR1 and CDR2 sequences are MNHEY and SVGAGI. The CDR3 loop reads CASTRGQGEKLFF. The CDR3, as DNA: TGTGCCAGCACCCGGGGGCAAGGTGAAAAACTGTTTTTT.

This chain uses TRBV7-2 with TRBJ1-3, with 8 bases aligning to TRBD1. Germline trimming cut 1 base from V and 4 bases from J; bases unmatched to any gene: 0. This CDR3 has 14 residues. From germline, CDR1 is SGHTA and CDR2 FQGNSA. CDR3 protein: CASSLGQGGNTIYF. DNA of the CDR3: TGTGCCAGCAGCTTAGGACAGGGGGGAAACACCATATATTTT. Looking up the rest from reference TRBV7-2 and TRBJ1-3 gives the full variable domain: GAGVSQSPSNKVTEKGKDVELRCDPISGHTALYWYRQSLGQGLEFLIYFQGNSAPDKSGLPSDRFSAERTGGSVSTLTIQRTQQEDSAVYLCASSLGQGGNTIYFGEGSWLTVV.

This chain joins TRBV5-1 and TRBJ1-3, with D possibly TRBD1 on 6 matching bases. Germline values: CDR1 SGHRS, CDR2 YFSETQ. V was clipped by 2 bases and J by 0 bases, with 12 bases between them. The CDR3 covers 16 residues. The CDR3 loop reads CASSLRGGHSGNTIYF. The CDR3 coding sequence is TGCGCCAGCAGCTTAAGAGGGGGACACTCTGGAAACACCATATATTTT.

This chain connects TRBV7-8 to TRBJ1-1; possible D gene TRBD1, 6 bases. Germline V lookup: CDR1 SGHVS, CDR2 FQNEAQ. This CDR3 region has 19 residues. V lost 5 bases and J lost 1, with 26 bases in between. CDR3 loop: CASSLSIVQGGGWNTEAFF. The CDR3 DNA sequence: TGTGCCAGCAGCCTAAGTATAGTACAGGGTGGCGGATGGAACACTGAAGCTTTCTTT.

The chain is built from TRBV9 and TRBJ1-5, with D possibly TRBD1 on 5 matching bases. Germline values: CDR1 SGDLS, CDR2 YYNGEE. The CDR3 has 14 residues. Trimming removed 4 bases at V and 6 bases at J, with 14 bases between. CDR3 sequence: CASSLSGGGQPQHF. Here the CDR3 DNA reads TGTGCCAGCAGCCTTAGTGGGGGGGGTCAGCCCCAGCATTTT.

V and J are TRBV6-5 and TRBJ1-3, with D possibly matching TRBD1 (5 bases). V was clipped by 8 bases and J by 4 bases, with 18 bases between them. This CDR3 comprises 15 residues. CDR1 is MNHEY and CDR2 is SVGAGI in the germline V gene. CDR3 DNA: TGTGCCAGCCGAACGGGGACTCTAGACGGAAACACCATATATTTT. It translates to CASRTGTLDGNTIYF.

This clone was found once. The chain links TRBV6-5 to TRBJ1-2, with D maybe TRBD1 (5 bases). Germline V lookup: CDR1 MNHEY, CDR2 SVGAGI. The CDR3 covers 15 residues. Trimming left V 2 bases short and J 4 bases short, with 14 bases between. CDR3 residues: CASSYAPDRSYGYTF. In nucleotides, the CDR3 is TGTGCCAGCAGTTACGCCCCCGACAGAAGCTATGGCTACACCTTC.

The rearrangement joins TRBV5-1 to TRBJ1-2; D perhaps matches TRBD1 (5 bases). Germline CDR1 is SGHRS and CDR2 is YFSETQ. The CDR3 has 12 residues. V was trimmed by 0 bases and J by 14 bases, leaving 14 bases between them. This CDR3 is CASSLGQQDRTF. The CDR3, as DNA: TGCGCCAGCAGCTTGGGCCAACAGGATCGGACCTTC. Using reference TRBV5-1 and TRBJ1-2 for the parts outside the CDR3, the full variable domain is KAGVTQTPRYLIKTRGQQVTLSCSPISGHRSVSWYQQTPGQGLQFLFEYFSETQRNKGNFPGRFSGRQFSNSRSEMNVSTLELGDSALYLCASSLGQQDRTFGSGTRLTVV.

V gene TRBV10-3 combines with J gene TRBJ1-1; D is perhaps TRBD1 (5 bases). CDR3 size: 13 residues. Germline loops: CDR1 ENHRY, CDR2 SYGVKD. Deletions cut 6 bases from V and 7 bases from J, with 15 bases between. In DNA, the CDR3 is TGTGCCATCAGGACGGACACATCTGTTGAAGCTTTCTTT. Amino acids: CAIRTDTSVEAFF.

The table lists this clone with a count of one. This sequence joins TRBV6-2 or TRBV6-3 and TRBJ2-1; TRBD2 might be the D (6 bases). The CDR3 covers 14 residues. V lost 4 bases, J lost 8 bases, and 15 bases lay in between. Germline V lookup: CDR1 MNHEY, CDR2 SVGEGT. In DNA, the CDR3 is TGTGCCAGCAGTTCCCCACTAGCCTCAGATGAGCAGTTCTTC. Its translation is CASSSPLASDEQFF.

The J gene is TRBJ1-1, the V gene TRBV9; TRBD1 matches at 7 bases. The CDR3 contains 13 residues. The V gene end was trimmed by 6 bases and the J gene end by 0 bases; junction bases not matched to a gene: 2. CDR1 and CDR2 from the germline V gene are SGDLS and YYNGEE. CDR3 DNA: TGTGCCAGCACACAGGGGTTGAACACTGAAGCTTTCTTT. Amino acid sequence: CASTQGLNTEAFF.